The 6 T cell receptor beta chains below all came from one sample that was sequenced in a study of shared clonotypes between healthy human individuals. Clones were read by immunoSEQ multiplex PCR, and TCRdb kept only the in-frame ones, dropping some. The sample lists 2 million to 3 million clones; roughly 93% were seen once. The sample was naive CD4+ T cells from PBMCs. Subset: CD45RA+ positively selected. The origin of the receptors is a man aged 18 to 29 in good health. Some clones in this sample may be carry-over from other donors' samples.

This clone has only one observation. The chain recombines TRBV2 with TRBJ1-1, with D tentatively TRBD1 (6 bases). CDR1 and CDR2 from the germline V gene are SNHLY and FYNNEI. Deletions cut 7 bases from V and 4 bases from J, with 25 bases between. The CDR3 spans 17 residues. The CDR3 here is CASKQEGVQIEGTEAFF. The CDR3 coding sequence is TGTGCCAGCAAGCAAGAGGGGGTACAGATCGAGGGCACTGAAGCTTTCTTT. Using reference TRBV2 and TRBJ1-1 for the parts outside the CDR3, the full variable domain is EPEVTQTPSHQVTQMGQEVILRCVPISNHLYFYWYRQILGQKVEFLVSFYNNEISEKSEIFDDQFSVERPDGSNFTLKIRSTKLEDSAMYFCASKQEGVQIEGTEAFFGQGTRLTVV.

The chain is built from TRBV5-1 and TRBJ2-1; the match to TRBD1 covers 7 bases. Germline CDR1 is SGHRS and CDR2 is YFSETQ. V dropped 0 bases and J dropped 3; count of bases not matched to a gene: 3. The CDR3 has 15 residues. In DNA, the CDR3 is TGCGCCAGCAGCTTGGTGGGACAGATCTACAATGAGCAGTTCTTC. Amino acid sequence: CASSLVGQIYNEQFF.

The chain links TRBV14 to TRBJ1-4; D not resolved. CDR3 size: 12 residues. The germline V and J ends were trimmed by 5 bases and 8 bases, with 9 bases remaining between them. The germline V gene encodes CDR1 SGHDN and CDR2 FVKESK. The CDR3 loop reads CASSFKREKLFF. DNA for the CDR3: TGTGCCAGCAGCTTTAAGAGGGAAAAACTGTTTTTT.

The rearrangement links TRBV5-4 to TRBJ1-2; 7 bases match TRBD1. Per the germline V gene, CDR1 is SGHNT and CDR2 is YYREEE (reference sequence). This CDR3 has 14 amino acids. The junction had 5 bases not matched to a gene; V was cut back by 4 bases and J by 2 bases. In DNA, the CDR3 is TGTGCCAGCAGCCCGACAGGGAAGAACTATGGCTACACCTTC. It is translated as CASSPTGKNYGYTF.

With regard to this clone: At the DNA level, this CDR3 is encoded by other sequences in the same sample as well. The rearrangement links TRBV5-1 to TRBJ2-7; TRBD1 or TRBD2 may be the D gene (5 bases each). The CDR3 is 15 residues long. Germline CDR1 is SGHRS and CDR2 is YFSETQ. V lost 5 bases and J 2 bases, leaving 17 bases between the germline ends. The CDR3 nucleotides read TGCGCCAGCAGTTTACAACCGGGACGCACCTACGAGCAGTACTTC. As protein: CASSLQPGRTYEQYF.

The sample holds one count of this clone. The CDR3 bases are TGTGCCAGCAGTGAAAGGCAGGCAGGGATCTATGGCTACACCTTC. It codes for CASSERQAGIYGYTF. The rearrangement uses TRBV2 and TRBJ1-2, with D possibly matching TRBD1 (5 bases). V lost 2 bases and J 4 bases, leaving 14 bases between the germline ends. Germline V CDR1 and CDR2: SNHLY, FYNNEI. CDR3 length equals 15 residues.